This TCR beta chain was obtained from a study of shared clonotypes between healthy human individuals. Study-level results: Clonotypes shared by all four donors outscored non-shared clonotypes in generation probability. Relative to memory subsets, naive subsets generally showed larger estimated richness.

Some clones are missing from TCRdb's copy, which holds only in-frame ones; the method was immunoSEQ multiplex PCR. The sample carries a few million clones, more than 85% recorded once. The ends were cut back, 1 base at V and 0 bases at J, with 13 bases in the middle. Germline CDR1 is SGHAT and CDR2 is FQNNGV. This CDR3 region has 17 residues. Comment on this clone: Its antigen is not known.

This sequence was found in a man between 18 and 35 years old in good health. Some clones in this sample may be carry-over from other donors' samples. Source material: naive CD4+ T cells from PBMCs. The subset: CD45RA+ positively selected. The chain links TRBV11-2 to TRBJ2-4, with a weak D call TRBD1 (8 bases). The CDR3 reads CASSLVQGGIAKNIQYF. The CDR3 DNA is TGTGCCAGCAGCTTAGTACAGGGGGGGATAGCCAAAAACATTCAGTACTTC.